A selection of T cell receptor beta chains follows, all from one sample in a study of long-term antiretroviral therapy in people with HIV. Assay: immunoSEQ multiplex PCR; the TCRdb copy retains only in-frame clones and omits some. The sample lists around 37,000 clones; approximately 85% were seen once. The sequenced sample was unsorted PBMCs, obtained 3.3 years after starting antiretroviral therapy. The origin of the receptors is a man aged 18 to 29 with HIV. The CDR3 runs from the conserved cysteine through the conserved F or W. A D gene is named only where the DNA matches it firmly. Clone size is not always given. Where it is, it says once, few, many or a class for expanded clones.

size: NA
D: NA
J: TRBJ1-2
V: TRBV19
CDR3: CASREQADPNYGYTF
DNA: TGTGCCAGTAGGGAGCAGGCAGATCCTAACTATGGCTACACCTTC

size: NA
D: NA
J: TRBJ2-7
V: TRBV5-1
CDR3: CASSLVTGASYEQYF
DNA: TGCGCCAGCAGCTTGGTCACGGGGGCCTCCTACGAGCAGTACTTC

size: NA
D: TRBD1
J: TRBJ2-4
V: TRBV7-9
CDR3: CASSSGTAGAKF
DNA: TGTGCCAGCAGCTCCGGGACAGCCGGGGCAAAGTTC

size: once
D: TRBD2
J: TRBJ2-1
V: TRBV27
CDR3: CASSPTGDGLAGGNNEQFF
DNA: TGTGCCAGCAGCCCGACAGGGGATGGATTAGCGGGAGGAAACAATGAGCAGTTCTTC

size: NA
D: NA
J: TRBJ2-7
V: TRBV7-9
CDR3: CASSLTNTRGYEQYF
DNA: TGTGCCAGCAGCTTAACGAATACGCGGGGCTACGAGCAGTACTTC

size: NA
D: NA
J: TRBJ1-3
V: TRBV7-9
CDR3: CASSLSGNTIYF
DNA: TGTGCCAGCAGCTTATCTGGAAACACCATATATTTT

size: NA
D: TRBD2
J: TRBJ2-3
V: TRBV27
CDR3: CASAGLVSTDTQYF
DNA: TGTGCCAGCGCGGGACTAGTAAGCACAGATACGCAGTATTTT

size: NA
D: NA
J: TRBJ2-1
V: TRBV4-3
CDR3: CASSQGPPGDEQFF
DNA: TGCGCCAGCAGCCAGGGACCCCCAGGGGATGAGCAGTTCTTC

size: NA
D: NA
J: TRBJ2-7
V: TRBV5-1
CDR3: CASSLVEGDSYEQYF
DNA: TGCGCCAGCAGCTTGGTGGAGGGCGACTCCTACGAGCAGTACTTC

size: NA
D: NA
J: TRBJ2-2
V: TRBV11-3
CDR3: CASSTRGSGELFF
DNA: TGTGCCAGCAGCACCAGGGGATCCGGGGAGCTGTTTTTT

size: NA
D: NA
J: TRBJ1-1
V: TRBV7-9
CDR3: CASSFGGLEEAFF
DNA: TGTGCCAGCAGCTTCGGGGGGCTCGAGGAAGCTTTCTTT

size: NA
D: NA
J: TRBJ1-5
V: TRBV4-1
CDR3: CASSQAGLMNQPQHF
DNA: TGCGCCAGCAGCCAGGCTGGACTGATGAATCAGCCCCAGCATTTT

size: NA
D: NA
J: TRBJ1-1
V: TRBV5-4
CDR3: CASSLRTTNMGAFF
DNA: TGTGCCAGCAGCTTGAGGACTACTAATATGGGAGCTTTCTTT

size: NA
D: NA
J: TRBJ1-4
V: TRBV6-1
CDR3: CASSEEKLFF
DNA: TGTGCCAGCAGTGAAGAAAAACTGTTTTTT

size: NA
D: NA
J: TRBJ1-2
V: TRBV19
CDR3: CASSISAGSNYGYTF
DNA: TGTGCCAGTAGTATTTCGGCAGGGTCTAACTATGGCTACACCTTC

size: NA
D: TRBD1
J: TRBJ1-5
V: TRBV6-5
CDR3: CASRRDSKNQPQHF
DNA: TGTGCCAGCAGACGGGACAGTAAAAATCAGCCCCAGCATTTT

size: NA
D: TRBD1
J: TRBJ2-7
V: TRBV7-2
CDR3: CASSRDRSYEQYF
DNA: TGTGCCAGCAGCCGGGACAGATCCTACGAGCAGTACTTC

size: NA
D: TRBD2
J: TRBJ2-1
V: TRBV7-3
CDR3: CASSVLGLAGNNEQFF
DNA: TGTGCCAGCAGCGTACTCGGACTAGCGGGAAATAATGAGCAGTTCTTC

size: once
D: TRBD2
J: TRBJ2-1
V: TRBV7-2
CDR3: CASWDRGLAGGQFF
DNA: TGTGCCAGCTGGGACAGGGGACTAGCGGGAGGGCAGTTCTTC

size: NA
D: TRBD2
J: TRBJ2-3
V: TRBV28
CDR3: CASSDQRGVSTDTQYF
DNA: TGTGCCAGCAGTGATCAGCGGGGGGTAAGCACAGATACGCAGTATTTT

size: NA
D: NA
J: TRBJ2-1
V: TRBV7-2
CDR3: CASSLEGGEQFF
DNA: TGTGCCAGCAGCTTAGAGGGCGGAGAGCAGTTCTTC

size: NA
D: TRBD2
J: TRBJ2-7
V: TRBV27
CDR3: CASRLAGGYEQYF
DNA: TGTGCCAGCAGACTAGCGGGGGGCTACGAGCAGTACTTC

size: NA
D: NA
J: TRBJ1-1
V: TRBV7-8
CDR3: CASSPQSPEAFF
DNA: TGTGCCAGCAGCCCTCAGTCCCCCGAAGCTTTCTTT

size: NA
D: TRBD1
J: TRBJ2-1
V: TRBV7-9
CDR3: CASSLRDSSYNEQFF
DNA: TGTGCCAGCAGCTTGAGGGACAGCTCCTACAATGAGCAGTTCTTC

size: few
D: TRBD1
J: TRBJ1-2
V: TRBV5-1
CDR3: CASSLGQTFPDYGYTF
DNA: TGCGCCAGCAGTTTGGGACAGACCTTCCCCGACTATGGCTACACCTTC

size: NA
D: TRBD1
J: TRBJ2-3
V: TRBV7-9
CDR3: CASTPPWTGGKDTQYF
DNA: TGTGCCAGCACCCCACCGTGGACAGGGGGCAAAGATACGCAGTATTTT

size: NA
D: NA
J: TRBJ1-4
V: TRBV2
CDR3: CASLASLGEKLFF
DNA: TGTGCCAGTCTGGCCTCTCTGGGTGAAAAACTGTTTTTT

size: few
D: NA
J: TRBJ2-4
V: TRBV19
CDR3: CASSIDRSGIQYF
DNA: TGTGCCAGTAGTATAGACAGGTCGGGCATTCAGTACTTC

size: NA
D: NA
J: TRBJ1-1
V: TRBV6-5
CDR3: CASSYSEGPNTEAFF
DNA: TGTGCCAGCAGTTACTCAGAGGGCCCCAACACTGAAGCTTTCTTT

size: once
D: NA
J: TRBJ2-7
V: TRBV7-2
CDR3: CASSSDPLEQYF
DNA: TGTGCCAGCAGTTCAGACCCCCTCGAGCAGTACTTC

size: NA
D: NA
J: TRBJ2-7
V: TRBV18
CDR3: CASSLQQGKYF
DNA: TGTGCCAGCTCACTACAACAGGGTAAGTACTTC

size: NA
D: NA
J: TRBJ1-2
V: TRBV10-3
CDR3: CAISESNGPRGNYGYTF
DNA: TGTGCCATCAGTGAGTCGAACGGCCCCAGGGGTAACTATGGCTACACCTTC

size: NA
D: NA
J: TRBJ2-7
V: TRBV27
CDR3: CASSLTRGTSYEQYF
DNA: TGTGCCAGCAGTTTAACTAGGGGGACCTCCTACGAGCAGTACTTC

size: once
D: TRBD2
J: TRBJ2-1
V: TRBV6-4
CDR3: CASSETAGALDEQFF
DNA: TGTGCCAGCAGTGAAACAGCGGGAGCGCTCGATGAGCAGTTCTTC

size: once
D: TRBD2
J: TRBJ2-2
V: TRBV6-4
CDR3: CASSMAASGTGELFF
DNA: TGTGCCAGCAGTATGGCGGCTAGCGGTACCGGGGAGCTGTTTTTT

size: once
D: NA
J: TRBJ2-1
V: TRBV5-1
CDR3: CASSYLVRSSEQFF
DNA: TGCGCCAGCAGCTATCTGGTAAGGAGCTCGGAGCAGTTCTTC

size: once
D: TRBD1
J: TRBJ2-7
V: TRBV19
CDR3: CASSIDSDRGTYEQYF
DNA: TGTGCCAGTAGTATAGATTCTGACAGGGGAACCTACGAGCAGTACTTC

size: NA
D: TRBD1
J: TRBJ1-1
V: TRBV4-2
CDR3: CASSQVRQGGTTEAFF
DNA: TGTGCCAGCAGCCAAGTTCGACAGGGGGGGACCACTGAAGCTTTCTTT

size: once
D: NA
J: TRBJ2-7
V: TRBV4-3
CDR3: CASSQDRDINYEQYF
DNA: TGCGCCAGCAGCCAAGACCGGGACATCAACTACGAGCAGTACTTC

size: NA
D: NA
J: TRBJ2-3
V: TRBV5-1
CDR3: CASSFGNRQVTDTQYF
DNA: TGCGCCAGCAGCTTTGGCAACCGACAAGTTACAGATACGCAGTATTTT

size: NA
D: TRBD2
J: TRBJ2-1
V: TRBV6-5
CDR3: CASGLAEYNEQFF
DNA: TGTGCCAGTGGACTAGCGGAGTACAATGAGCAGTTCTTC